The table lists the clone carrying this T cell receptor beta chain with a few counts. The target antigen is unknown. Before any sequencing was done, the ViraFEST assay used viral peptide pools to expand antigen-specific CD4+ T cells. When around 9 days of culture had elapsed, CD4+ T cells were isolated. Vaccine recipients had no previous SARS-CoV-2 infection; their nucleocapsid antibodies were negative. Cultures of some 1.8 million PBMC per well contained around 10 IU/ml IL-2 plus 10 ug/ml peptides. It was on days 3 and 7 that half the medium was replaced with IL-2 medium. This specimen belongs to a study of vaccination effects on CD4 cells after COVID-19. About the research overall: Participants completed two doses of the BNT162b2 or mRNA-1273 vaccine.

Here immunoSEQ multiplex PCR was the method, and the copy in TCRdb shows in-frame clones only, minus some. The sample has tens of thousands of clones, roughly 72% seen once; the top ten hold less than 5%. V was pared by 1 base and J by 5 bases, with 14 bases between. Germline CDR1 and CDR2: KGHSH and LQKENI. This CDR3 spans 16 amino acids. The TCR was taken from a human donor who received a COVID-19 vaccine. J is TRBJ2-2 and V is TRBV18; D is tentatively TRBD1 or TRBD2 (5 bases each). The material sequenced was CD4+ T cells from PBMCs cultured with HCoV-OC43 spike peptides, taken before COVID-19 vaccination. As to subset: HCoV-OC43 spike overlapping peptide pool stimulation. CDR3 nucleotides: TGTGCCAGCTCACCACGGTCTCAGGGACCGACCGGGGAGCTGTTTTTT. Protein sequence: CASSPRSQGPTGELFF.